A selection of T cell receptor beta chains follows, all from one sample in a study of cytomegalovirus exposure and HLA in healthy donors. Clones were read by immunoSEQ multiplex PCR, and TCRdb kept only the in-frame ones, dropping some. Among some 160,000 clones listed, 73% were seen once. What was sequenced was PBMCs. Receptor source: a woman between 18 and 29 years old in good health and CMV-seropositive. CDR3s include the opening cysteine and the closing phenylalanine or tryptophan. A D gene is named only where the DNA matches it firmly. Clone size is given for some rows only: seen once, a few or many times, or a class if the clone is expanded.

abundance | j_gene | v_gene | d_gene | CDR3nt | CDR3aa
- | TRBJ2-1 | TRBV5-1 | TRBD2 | TGCGCCAGCAGCTTGAGTGGGACTAGGGCCTACAATGAGCAGTTCTTC | CASSLSGTRAYNEQFF
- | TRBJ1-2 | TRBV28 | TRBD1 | TGTGCCAGCAGAGAGACAGGGACCTATGGCTACACCTTC | CASRETGTYGYTF
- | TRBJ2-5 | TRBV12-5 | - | TGTGCTAGTGGTTTGGGTCAGGGTGGTCCTCAAGAGACCCAGTACTTC | CASGLGQGGPQETQYF
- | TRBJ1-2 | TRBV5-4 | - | TGTGCCAGCAGCTTGGGAGTCGGGGAGAACTATGGCTACACCTTC | CASSLGVGENYGYTF
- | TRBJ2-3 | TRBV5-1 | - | TGCGCCAGCAGCTTGCACAGGGGCACAGATACGCAGTATTTT | CASSLHRGTDTQYF
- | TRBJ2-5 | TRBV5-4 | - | TGTGCCAGCAGCTTGTCCAGGGGTATGACGGAGACCCAGTACTTC | CASSLSRGMTETQYF
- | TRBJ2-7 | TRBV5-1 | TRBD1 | TGCGCCAGCAGCTCGGACAGGGGCTACGAGCAGTACTTC | CASSSDRGYEQYF
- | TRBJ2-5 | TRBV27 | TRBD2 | TGTGCCAGCAGTTCCGGGGGGGAGACCCAGTACTTC | CASSSGGETQYF
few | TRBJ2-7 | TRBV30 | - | TGTGCCTGGAGTGGGACAGTCTACGAGCAGTACTTC | CAWSGTVYEQYF
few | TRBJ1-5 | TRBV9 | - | TGTGCCAGCAGCGGGGGGGGACAGCCCCAGCATTTT | CASSGGGQPQHF
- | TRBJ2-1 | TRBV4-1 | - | TGCGCCAGCAGCCTGAGGGCGGGGGCAGACTACAATGAGCAGTTCTTC | CASSLRAGADYNEQFF
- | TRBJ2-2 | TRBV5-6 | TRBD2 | TGTGCCAGCAGCTCAGGGACTATGAGCACCGGGGAGCTGTTTTTT | CASSSGTMSTGELFF
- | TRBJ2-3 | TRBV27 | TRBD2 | TGTGCCAGCAAAAGCGGGGTGGGGGATACGCAGTATTTT | CASKSGVGDTQYF
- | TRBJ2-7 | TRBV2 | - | TGTGCCAGCATTGGGGAGTACGAGCAGTACTTC | CASIGEYEQYF
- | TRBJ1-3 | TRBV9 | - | TGTGCCAGCAGCGTCTTTGAGGGACTGGGCTCTGGAAACACCATATATTTT | CASSVFEGLGSGNTIYF
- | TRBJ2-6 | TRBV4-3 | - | TGCGCCAGCAGCCAAGGAGCTGACTCTGGGGCCAACGTCCTGACTTTC | CASSQGADSGANVLTF
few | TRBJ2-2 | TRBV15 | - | TGTGCCACCAGCGGCGACTTGGGGGGGGCAGACACCGGGGAGCTGTTTTTT | CATSGDLGGADTGELFF
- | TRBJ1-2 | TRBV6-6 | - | TGTGCCAGCAGACTTGCGGATAACTATGGCTACACCTTC | CASRLADNYGYTF
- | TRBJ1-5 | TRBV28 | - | TGTGCCAGCAGTCCTACAGGGAGTAGGAATCAGCCCCAGCATTTT | CASSPTGSRNQPQHF
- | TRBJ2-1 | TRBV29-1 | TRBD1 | TGCAGCGTACCCACAGGGGGCAATGAGCAGTTCTTC | CSVPTGGNEQFF
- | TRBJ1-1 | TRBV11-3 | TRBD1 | TGTGCCAGCAGCTCCGGGACAGCTAGTGAAGCTTTCTTT | CASSSGTASEAFF
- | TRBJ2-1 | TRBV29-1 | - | TGCAGCGTTGAAGGGGAGCGAGCCTACAATGAGCAGTTCTTC | CSVEGERAYNEQFF
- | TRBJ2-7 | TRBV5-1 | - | TGCGCCAGCAGCTTGGCCTCAACACAGGGGAGGATATACGAGCAGTACTTC | CASSLASTQGRIYEQYF
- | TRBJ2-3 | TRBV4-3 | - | TGCGCCAGCAGCCAAGATCTATCTTTGGGGGCACGCACAGATACGCAGTATTTT | CASSQDLSLGARTDTQYF
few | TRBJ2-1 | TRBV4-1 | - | TGCGCCAGCACCCACCGGGGAGCGGCCGGAAACATCAATGAGCAGTTCTTC | CASTHRGAAGNINEQFF
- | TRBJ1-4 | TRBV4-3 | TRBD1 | TGCGCCAGCAGCTGGGGACAGCTTAATGAAAAACTGTTTTTT | CASSWGQLNEKLFF
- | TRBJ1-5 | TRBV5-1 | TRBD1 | TGCGCCAGCAGCTTTACAGGGGATCGCAATCAGCCCCAGCATTTT | CASSFTGDRNQPQHF
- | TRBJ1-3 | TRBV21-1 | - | TGTGCCAGCAGCAGGCAGGACAGGGTCGCTGGAAACACCATATATTTT | CASSRQDRVAGNTIYF
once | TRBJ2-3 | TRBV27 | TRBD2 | TGTGCCAGCAGTTTATATATAGCGGGGGGATTGTCTGGCACAGATACGCAGTATTTT | CASSLYIAGGLSGTDTQYF
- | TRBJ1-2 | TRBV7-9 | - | TGTGCCAGCAGCCCCATAGGGGATGGCTACACCTTC | CASSPIGDGYTF
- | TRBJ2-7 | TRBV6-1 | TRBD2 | TGTGCCAGCAGCATTTCCGGGACTAGCGCCTACGAGCAGTACTTC | CASSISGTSAYEQYF
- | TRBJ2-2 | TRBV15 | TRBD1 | TGTGCCACCAGCAGAGTACAGGGGATCGGGGAGCTGTTTTTT | CATSRVQGIGELFF
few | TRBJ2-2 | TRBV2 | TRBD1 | TGTGCCAGCAGCCTGGACAGGGCGAACACCGGGGAGCTGTTTTTT | CASSLDRANTGELFF
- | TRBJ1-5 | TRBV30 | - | TGTGCCTGGAGTAGCGTCCCGGGGCAGCCCCAGCATTTT | CAWSSVPGQPQHF